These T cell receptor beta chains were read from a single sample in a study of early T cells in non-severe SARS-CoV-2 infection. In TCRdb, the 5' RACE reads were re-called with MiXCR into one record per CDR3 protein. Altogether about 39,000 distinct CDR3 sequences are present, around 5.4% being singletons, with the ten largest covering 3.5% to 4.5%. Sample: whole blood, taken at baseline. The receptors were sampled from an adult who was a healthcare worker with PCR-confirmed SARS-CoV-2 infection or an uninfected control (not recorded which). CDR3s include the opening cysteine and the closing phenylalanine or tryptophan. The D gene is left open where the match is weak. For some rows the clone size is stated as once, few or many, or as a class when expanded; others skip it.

CDR3 protein: CASSATTRSGGYTF; CDR3 DNA: TGTGCCAGCAGCGCAACGACAAGGTCCGGCGGCTACACCTTC; V gene: TRBV9; clone size: many; J gene: TRBJ1-2; D gene: .
CDR3 protein: CASTEGTGRSYEQYF; CDR3 DNA: TGTGCCAGTACAGAGGGGACAGGTCGTTCCTACGAGCAGTACTTC; V gene: TRBV19; clone size: many; J gene: TRBJ2-7; D gene: TRBD1
CDR3 protein: CSAGAATDTQYF; CDR3 DNA: TGCAGTGCAGGGGCAGCCACAGATACGCAGTATTTT; V gene: TRBV20-1; clone size: many; J gene: TRBJ2-3; D gene: .
CDR3 protein: CASSISDRGFGYTF; CDR3 DNA: TGTGCCAGCAGCATATCAGACAGGGGGTTTGGCTACACCTTC; V gene: TRBV7-9; clone size: many; J gene: TRBJ1-2; D gene: TRBD1
CDR3 protein: CASSLRTGAYEQYF; CDR3 DNA: TGTGCCAGCAGCCTAAGGACAGGGGCCTACGAGCAGTACTTC; V gene: TRBV11-2; clone size: .; J gene: TRBJ2-7; D gene: TRBD1
CDR3 protein: CASSLGEKLFF; CDR3 DNA: TGTGCCAGCAGCTTGGGGGAAAAACTGTTTTTT; V gene: TRBV5-4; clone size: medium-sized; J gene: TRBJ1-4; D gene: .
CDR3 protein: CASSLWGRLAANTGELFF; CDR3 DNA: TGTGCCAGCAGTTTATGGGGGCGACTAGCGGCAAACACCGGGGAGCTGTTTTTT; V gene: TRBV7-2; clone size: many; J gene: TRBJ2-2; D gene: TRBD2
CDR3 protein: CASSGTGFNQPQHF; CDR3 DNA: TGTGCCAGCAGTGGGACAGGGTTCAATCAGCCCCAGCATTTT; V gene: TRBV25-1; clone size: many; J gene: TRBJ1-5; D gene: TRBD1
CDR3 protein: CSVGLTDTQYF; CDR3 DNA: TGCAGCGTTGGGCTTACAGATACGCAGTATTTT; V gene: TRBV29-1; clone size: many; J gene: TRBJ2-3; D gene: .
CDR3 protein: CASSYLAGGFYNEQFF; CDR3 DNA: TGTGCCAGCAGTTACCTAGCGGGAGGTTTTTACAATGAGCAGTTCTTC; V gene: TRBV6-5; clone size: .; J gene: TRBJ2-1; D gene: TRBD2
CDR3 protein: CSAPTLLVTDTQYF; CDR3 DNA: TGCAGTGCTCCTACCCTACTAGTAACAGATACGCAGTATTTT; V gene: TRBV20-1; clone size: many; J gene: TRBJ2-3; D gene: .
CDR3 protein: CASSLEGRNQPQHF; CDR3 DNA: TGCGCCAGCAGCTTGGAGGGGCGCAATCAGCCCCAGCATTTT; V gene: TRBV5-1; clone size: many; J gene: TRBJ1-5; D gene: .
CDR3 protein: CASSLASGLATQGSDTQYF; CDR3 DNA: TGTGCCAGCAGCTTAGCGTCGGGACTAGCTACCCAGGGGTCAGATACGCAGTATTTT; V gene: TRBV7-9; clone size: many; J gene: TRBJ2-3; D gene: TRBD2
CDR3 protein: CASTPGQGEKFEQFF; CDR3 DNA: TGTGCCAGCACCCCAGGACAGGGAGAAAAATTCGAGCAGTTCTTC; V gene: TRBV12-3/TRBV12-4; clone size: many; J gene: TRBJ2-1; D gene: TRBD1
CDR3 protein: CASRETGTGYEQFF; CDR3 DNA: TGTGCCAGTAGGGAAACCGGGACAGGGTATGAGCAGTTCTTC; V gene: TRBV19; clone size: many; J gene: TRBJ2-1; D gene: TRBD1
CDR3 protein: CASTRRAAGRQHEQYF; CDR3 DNA: TGTGCCAGCACAAGGCGGGCAGCCGGGCGTCAGCACGAGCAGTACTTC; V gene: TRBV6-2/TRBV6-3; clone size: many; J gene: TRBJ2-7; D gene: .
CDR3 protein: CASRHIVAGRTEAFF; CDR3 DNA: TGCGCCAGCAGACACATAGTCGCGGGGAGGACTGAAGCTTTCTTT; V gene: TRBV4-1; clone size: many; J gene: TRBJ1-1; D gene: .
CDR3 protein: CASRLFNTEAFF; CDR3 DNA: TGTGCCAGCAGACTCTTTAACACTGAAGCTTTCTTT; V gene: TRBV6-6; clone size: many; J gene: TRBJ1-1; D gene: .
CDR3 protein: CASSDPRTGGRTEAFF; CDR3 DNA: TGTGCCAGCAGTGACCCCAGGACAGGGGGGAGAACTGAAGCTTTCTTT; V gene: TRBV2; clone size: many; J gene: TRBJ1-1; D gene: TRBD1
CDR3 protein: CATSRFNGRLDGYTF; CDR3 DNA: TGTGCCACCAGCAGATTCAATGGGAGGCTCGATGGCTACACCTTC; V gene: TRBV15; clone size: many; J gene: TRBJ1-2; D gene: .
CDR3 protein: CASSSQGGVEAFF; CDR3 DNA: TGTGCCAGCAGCTCGCAGGGGGGTGTTGAAGCTTTCTTT; V gene: TRBV5-5; clone size: many; J gene: TRBJ1-1; D gene: TRBD1
CDR3 protein: CASTPWTGRDYGYTF; CDR3 DNA: TGCGCCAGCACTCCGTGGACAGGAAGAGACTATGGCTACACCTTC; V gene: TRBV5-1; clone size: many; J gene: TRBJ1-2; D gene: TRBD1
CDR3 protein: CASSEYTNRELSQYF; CDR3 DNA: TGCGCCAGCAGCGAGTACACCAACAGGGAATTGAGTCAGTACTTC; V gene: TRBV5-1; clone size: many; J gene: TRBJ2-7; D gene: .
CDR3 protein: CSVAGGGRETQYF; CDR3 DNA: TGCAGCGTTGCTGGGGGAGGTAGAGAGACCCAGTACTTC; V gene: TRBV29-1; clone size: medium-sized; J gene: TRBJ2-5; D gene: .
CDR3 protein: CASSAPKTGRYNSPLHF; CDR3 DNA: TGTGCCAGCAGCGCCCCAAAGACAGGCAGATATAATTCACCCCTCCACTTT; V gene: TRBV9; clone size: many; J gene: TRBJ1-6; D gene: .
CDR3 protein: CASSRGAGGNYGYTF; CDR3 DNA: TGTGCCAGCTCGAGGGGGGCAGGGGGCAACTATGGCTACACCTTC; V gene: TRBV2; clone size: .; J gene: TRBJ1-2; D gene: TRBD1
CDR3 protein: CASSPRDTSYEQYF; CDR3 DNA: TGTGCCAGCAGCCCCCGGGACACGTCCTACGAGCAGTACTTC; V gene: TRBV6-6; clone size: many; J gene: TRBJ2-7; D gene: .
CDR3 protein: CSARPGTGYEQYF; CDR3 DNA: TGCAGTGCTAGACCCGGGACAGGCTACGAGCAGTACTTC; V gene: TRBV20-1; clone size: many; J gene: TRBJ2-7; D gene: TRBD1
CDR3 protein: CSAKIQGFGTEAFF; CDR3 DNA: TGCAGTGCTAAGATACAGGGGTTTGGCACTGAAGCTTTCTTT; V gene: TRBV20-1; clone size: .; J gene: TRBJ1-1; D gene: TRBD1
CDR3 protein: CASSTGPKNTEAFF; CDR3 DNA: TGTGCCAGCAGCACCGGACCGAAGAACACTGAAGCTTTCTTT; V gene: TRBV7-2; clone size: few; J gene: TRBJ1-1; D gene: .
CDR3 protein: CASSVKAGWGDTQYF; CDR3 DNA: TGTGCCAGCAGCGTTAAAGCGGGGTGGGGAGATACGCAGTATTTT; V gene: TRBV7-2; clone size: many; J gene: TRBJ2-3; D gene: TRBD2
CDR3 protein: CATRGGGANTEAFF; CDR3 DNA: TGTGCCACCAGAGGGGGAGGGGCGAACACTGAAGCTTTCTTT; V gene: TRBV24-1; clone size: few; J gene: TRBJ1-1; D gene: .
CDR3 protein: CAWSGKETQYF; CDR3 DNA: TGTGCCTGGAGCGGAAAAGAGACCCAGTACTTC; V gene: TRBV30; clone size: many; J gene: TRBJ2-5; D gene: .
CDR3 protein: CASSLVAGANTGELFF; CDR3 DNA: TGTGCCAGCAGTCTGGTAGCGGGGGCGAACACCGGGGAGCTGTTTTTT; V gene: TRBV6-5; clone size: .; J gene: TRBJ2-2; D gene: TRBD2
CDR3 protein: CASSLVGGRAGNTIYF; CDR3 DNA: TGTGCCAGCAGCTTAGTCGGGGGGAGGGCTGGAAACACCATATATTTT; V gene: TRBV7-2; clone size: many; J gene: TRBJ1-3; D gene: .
CDR3 protein: CASSPPPRVRSTDTQYF; CDR3 DNA: TGTGCCAGCAGCCCTCCTCCCAGGGTCAGGAGCACAGATACGCAGTATTTT; V gene: TRBV28; clone size: many; J gene: TRBJ2-3; D gene: .
CDR3 protein: CASGWDRDTGELFF; CDR3 DNA: TGTGCCAGCGGGTGGGACAGGGACACCGGGGAGCTGTTTTTT; V gene: TRBV6-1; clone size: many; J gene: TRBJ2-2; D gene: TRBD1
CDR3 protein: CSARVQLQETQYF; CDR3 DNA: TGCAGTGCTAGAGTTCAGCTCCAAGAGACCCAGTACTTC; V gene: TRBV20-1; clone size: many; J gene: TRBJ2-5; D gene: .